This TCR beta chain was recovered during a study of lymphopenia after photon versus proton radiotherapy. Clones were read by immunoSEQ multiplex PCR, and TCRdb kept only the in-frame ones, dropping some. The repertoire holds about 26,000 clones, with approximately 89% as singletons. The origin of this receptor is a young man with gastric cancer. Sequenced here: peripheral blood, sampled from a patient treated with photon-based radiotherapy.

The CDR3 DNA reads TGTGCCAGCAGCCAGGAAATTCGGGACGGCCTCTATGGCTACACCTTC. It specifies CASSQEIRDGLYGYTF. The V and J genes are TRBV4-2 and TRBJ1-2; D perhaps matches TRBD1 (5 bases). Between the trimmed V and J ends, which lost 3 bases and 4 bases, there was a span of 18 bases. Germline values: CDR1 LGHNA, CDR2 YNFKEQ. The CDR3 has 16 amino acids.